The clone carrying this T cell receptor beta chain was counted at least ten times. The sample is drawn from a study of spatial heterogeneity in lung cancer. Study-level information: Every unique TCR and UMI combination, on average, appeared more than ten times in raw reads.

CDR1 SEHNR and CDR2 FQNEAQ come from the germline V gene (reference sequence). The V end lost 2 bases, the J end lost 8 bases, and 7 bases lay between the germline ends. The CDR3 length is 12 residues. TCRdb reanalysed the 5' RACE reads using MiXCR and keeps one entry per CDR3 protein. The sample carries 20,000 to 30,000 distinct CDR3 sequences, 8.5% to 10% recorded once. Stated time point: blood at routine non-recurrence follow-up after resection. The specimen comprised PBMCs, sampled at follow-up. This receptor was identified in a male donor with early-stage non-small cell lung cancer. The rearrangement joins TRBV7-9 to TRBJ2-1; D not certain. CDR3 residues: CASSLKSDEQFF. In nucleotides, the CDR3 is TGTGCCAGCAGCTTAAAGTCGGATGAGCAGTTCTTC.